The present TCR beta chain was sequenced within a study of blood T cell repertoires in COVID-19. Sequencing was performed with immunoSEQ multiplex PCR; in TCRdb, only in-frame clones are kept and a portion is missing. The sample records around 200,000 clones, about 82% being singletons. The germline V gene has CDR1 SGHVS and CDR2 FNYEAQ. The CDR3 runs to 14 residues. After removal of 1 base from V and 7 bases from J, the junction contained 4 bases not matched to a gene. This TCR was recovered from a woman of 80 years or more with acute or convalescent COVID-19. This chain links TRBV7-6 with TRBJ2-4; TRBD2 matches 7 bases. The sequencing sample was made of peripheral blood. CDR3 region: CASSLDGGGNIQYF. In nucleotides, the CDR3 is TGTGCCAGCAGCTTAGACGGGGGAGGGAACATTCAGTACTTC.